The 14 T cell receptor beta chains below come from one sample, sequenced in a study of early T cells in non-severe SARS-CoV-2 infection (dated by TCRdb to the early 2020s). The library was generated by 5' RACE. The sequencer listed for this sample is NextSeq 500. The public reads were reprocessed in TCRdb via fastp at Q25 and MiXCR, keeping in-frame beta chains. Rows merge per CDR3 protein into single entries with the most common DNA and genes. For this sample there are some 81,000 distinct CDR3 sequences; about 17% appear just once. The ten largest clonotypes hold roughly 3% of the sample. The sequencing sample was made of whole blood. These receptors were taken from an adult who was a healthcare worker with PCR-confirmed SARS-CoV-2 infection or an uninfected control (not recorded which).

This clonotype turned up a few times. The chain recombines TRBV20-1 with TRBJ2-7, with TRBD2 identical over 7 bases. Per the germline V gene, CDR1 is DFQATT and CDR2 is SNEGSKA (reference sequence). The CDR3 has 15 residues. J lost 7 bases, V lost 2 bases, and 14 bases had no gene match. CDR3 amino acids: CSARSSGDYDGEQYF. The DNA of the CDR3 is TGCAGTGCTAGATCCTCGGGGGACTATGACGGGGAGCAGTACTTC.

This clonotype was observed a handful of times. V is TRBV28 and J is TRBJ1-1, with D hard to call. Germline CDR1 and CDR2: MDHEN and SYDVKM. Trimming cost V 8 bases and J 7 bases, with 11 bases left between them. This CDR3 has 11 residues. The CDR3: CASGYDFEAFF. As DNA, the CDR3 is TGTGCCAGCGGTTACGACTTTGAAGCTTTCTTT.

The rearrangement links TRBV29-1 to TRBJ2-3, with D unresolved. Per the germline V gene, CDR1 is SQVTM and CDR2 is ANQGSEA. The CDR3 length is 14 residues. Between the trimmed V and J ends, which lost 3 bases and 0 bases, there was a span of 10 bases. CDR3 region: CSVEGWLSTDTQYF. Here the CDR3 DNA reads TGCAGCGTTGAGGGATGGCTCAGCACAGATACGCAGTATTTT.

V is TRBV5-6 and J is TRBJ2-1; a possible D gene is TRBD1 (5 bases). The germline gives CDR1 SGHDT, CDR2 YYEEEE. The CDR3 has 15 residues. Trimming took 0 bases from V and 4 from J, leaving 11 bases between them. The CDR3 reads CASSLGQGAYNEQFF. The CDR3, as DNA: TGTGCCAGCAGCTTGGGGCAGGGCGCGTACAATGAGCAGTTCTTC.

This clonotype occurred a few times. The chain joins TRBV18 to TRBJ1-1; D not certain. CDR1 is KGHSH and CDR2 is LQKENI in the germline V gene. The CDR3 totals 13 residues. V was clipped by 5 bases and J by 1 base, with 8 bases between them. CDR3: CASSGIENTEAFF. In DNA, the CDR3 is TGTGCCAGCTCAGGGATAGAGAACACTGAAGCTTTCTTT.

This clonotype was seen more than once but under ten times. The CDR3 coding sequence is TGTGCCACCAGTGATTCCACAGGGCCGGCTTTCTACGAGCAGTACTTC. Encoded protein: CATSDSTGPAFYEQYF. V usage is TRBV24-1 and J usage is TRBJ2-7; TRBD1 is a possible D gene (6 bases). Germline-derived CDR1 and CDR2 are KGHDR and SFDVKD. There are 16 residues in the CDR3. V gave up 2 bases and J gave up 3 bases, with 16 bases separating them.

This clonotype appeared many times. The gene calls are TRBV7-8 and TRBJ2-3; D remains unclear. The CDR3 spans 14 residues. Per the germline V gene, CDR1 is SGHVS and CDR2 is FQNEAQ. The V end lost 5 bases, the J end lost 4 bases, and 13 bases lay between the germline ends. CDR3 bases: TGTGCCAGCAGCCCCCCCTGGGTGTCAGATACGCAGTATTTT. Translated, it gives CASSPPWVSDTQYF.

The chain has TRBV10-3 and TRBJ2-1; D not certain. Deletions cut 0 bases from V and 4 bases from J, with 4 bases between. The CDR3 has 13 residues. The germline CDR1 and CDR2 sequences are ENHRY and SYGVKD. DNA of the CDR3: TGTGCCATCAGTGAGTCGGAGTACAATGAGCAGTTCTTC. As protein: CAISESEYNEQFF.

The chain joins TRBV27 to TRBJ1-6; D is possibly TRBD1 (5 bases). Per germline, CDR1 MNHEY and CDR2 SMNVEV (reference sequence). Trimming shortened V by 6 bases and J by 9 bases, and 15 bases separated the two germline ends. The CDR3 consists of 14 residues. The CDR3 coding sequence is TGTGCCAGCAGCTCGACAGCGTCCTTTTCACCCCTCCACTTT. This codes for CASSSTASFSPLHF.

This clonotype appeared many times. The CDR3 spells CASSLIIGNEQFF. The CDR3 nucleotides read TGTGCCAGCAGCTTAATCATCGGGAATGAGCAGTTCTTC. This sequence joins TRBV11-1 and TRBJ2-1; no definite D call. Per the germline V gene, CDR1 is SGHAT and CDR2 is FQDESV (reference sequence). The V end lost 2 bases, the J end lost 7 bases, and 9 bases lay between the germline ends. This CDR3 has 13 amino acids.

The CDR3 DNA is TGTGCCAGCTCACTGCCGGGACAGCCGAACACTGAAGCTTTCTTT. It yields the protein CASSLPGQPNTEAFF. The chain uses TRBV18 and TRBJ1-1; 7 bases are shared with TRBD1. Germline V gene lookup returns CDR1 KGHSH and CDR2 LQKENI. This CDR3 has 15 residues. The V and J ends lost 4 bases and 1 base, in that order; junction bases with no gene match: 6.

This clonotype was seen repeatedly, ten times or more. This chain uses TRBV20-1 with TRBJ2-7; D perhaps matches TRBD2 (6 bases). V lost 6 bases and J lost 3, with 18 bases in between. The CDR3 length is 14 residues. Germline loops: CDR1 DFQATT, CDR2 SNEGSKA (reference sequence). The CDR3 region is CSAGGGDFVYEQYF. In DNA, the CDR3 is TGCAGTGCAGGAGGAGGGGACTTTGTCTACGAGCAGTACTTC.

The V gene is TRBV7-9, the J gene TRBJ2-5; D is possibly TRBD1 or TRBD2 (5 bases each). The CDR3 runs 13 residues. Germline loops: CDR1 SEHNR, CDR2 FQNEAQ (reference sequence). The ends were cut back, 5 bases at V and 5 bases at J, with 12 bases in the middle. The CDR3: CASSGEGRETQYF. CDR3 DNA: TGTGCCAGCAGCGGAGAGGGGCGGGAGACCCAGTACTTC.

The V gene is TRBV12-3 or TRBV12-4, the J gene TRBJ2-1; 10 nucleotides match TRBD1. Losses at the gene ends were 5 bases for V and 6 bases for J; bases not matched to a gene: 7. This CDR3 spans 15 amino acids. As DNA, the CDR3 is TGTGCCAGCAGTGGTACCGGGACAGGGGTCAATGAGCAGTTCTTC. This codes for CASSGTGTGVNEQFF.